Sequencing of this TCR beta chain was carried out in a study of T cell repertoires in cytomegalovirus infection. The germline CDR1 and CDR2 sequences are SGHKS and YYEKEE (reference sequence). The CDR3 sequence is 16 residues long. Trimming removed 4 bases from V and 2 bases from J, with 18 bases in between. TCRdb reprocessed the reads with MiXCR, giving one entry per CDR3 protein. The table shows fewer than 300,000 distinct CDR3 sequences, with 20% to 30% occurring only once. The V call is TRBV5-5, the J call TRBJ1-1, with unresolved D. Sequenced: PBMCs. This TCR was sampled from a human donor in good health (CMV status not recorded). Some clones in this sample may be carry-over from other donors' samples. The DNA of the CDR3 is TGTGCCAGCAGCCTGGTCGGGGAGAGCGGAAACACTGAAGCTTTCTTT. The encoded protein is CASSLVGESGNTEAFF.